Shown below are 9 T cell receptor beta chains from a single sample sequenced in a study of blood T cell repertoires in COVID-19. Measured with immunoSEQ multiplex PCR; TCRdb has only the in-frame clones, and not every one. The sample lists about 150,000 clones; approximately 85% were seen once. Sequences were obtained from peripheral blood. These receptors were taken from an elderly man with COVID-19, enrolled during active disease.

V gene TRBV6-6 combines with J gene TRBJ1-1; D unclear. This CDR3 has 14 amino acids. Germline loops: CDR1 MNHNY, CDR2 SVGAGI (reference sequence). V lost 5 bases to trimming and J lost 1 base, with 11 bases between them. This CDR3 is CASSVISGNTEAFF. The CDR3 DNA sequence: TGTGCCAGCAGTGTCATTTCCGGGAACACTGAAGCTTTCTTT.

The chain uses TRBV10-2 and TRBJ1-1, with 8 bases lining up with TRBD1. V dropped 3 bases and J dropped 6; count of bases not matched to a gene: 15. The germline CDR1 and CDR2 sequences are WSHSY and SAAADI. The CDR3 consists of 17 residues. The CDR3 reads CASSDGDRSYGGAEAFF. The CDR3 DNA is TGCGCCAGCAGTGATGGGGACAGGTCCTACGGTGGGGCTGAAGCTTTCTTT.

V and J are TRBV7-8 and TRBJ2-1; TRBD2 matches at 10 bases. The J segment lost 2 bases and the V segment lost 7 bases, leaving 8 bases of the junction unmatched. The CDR3 runs to 16 residues. CDR1 and CDR2 (germline): SGHVS, FQNEAQ. CDR3 loop: CASTRASGGAYNEQFF. As DNA, the CDR3 is TGTGCCAGCACCCGAGCGAGCGGGGGGGCCTACAATGAGCAGTTCTTC.

This clone was seen a single time. DNA of the CDR3: TGTGCCAGCAGCCCCCCTTGGAGCGGCACCGGGGAGCTGTTTTTT. This translates into CASSPPWSGTGELFF. J is TRBJ2-2 and V is TRBV14, with D maybe TRBD2 (5 bases). Trimming shortened V by 4 bases and J by 4 bases, and 13 bases separated the two germline ends. The CDR3 is made up of 15 amino acids. Germline-derived CDR1 and CDR2 are SGHDN and FVKESK.

The chain employs TRBV5-1 and TRBJ2-3; 7 nucleotides align to TRBD2. Germline CDR1 is SGHRS and CDR2 is YFSETQ. CDR3 length: 16 amino acids. With V trimmed by 4 bases and J by 0 bases, 8 bases remained unmatched. CDR3 DNA sequence: TGCGCCAGCAGCCTCCGGGACTATATTAGCACAGATACGCAGTATTTT. Protein: CASSLRDYISTDTQYF. The whole variable domain, remainder taken from reference TRBV5-1 and TRBJ2-3, is KAGVTQTPRYLIKTRGQQVTLSCSPISGHRSVSWYQQTPGQGLQFLFEYFSETQRNKGNFPGRFSGRQFSNSRSEMNVSTLELGDSALYLCASSLRDYISTDTQYFGPGTRLTVL.

The chain is built from TRBV5-4 and TRBJ1-2, with D perhaps TRBD1 (6 bases). Germline V gene data show CDR1 as SGHNT and CDR2 as YYREEE (reference sequence). The length of the CDR3 is 16 residues. V dropped 4 bases and J dropped 0 bases, with 16 bases sitting between them. CDR3 DNA sequence: TGTGCCAGCAGCGGACCGGGGGGACAAGCTAACTATGGCTACACCTTC. As protein: CASSGPGGQANYGYTF.

The chain uses TRBV5-5 and TRBJ1-5, with D perhaps matching TRBD1 (5 bases). Germline V CDR1 and CDR2: SGHKS, YYEKEE (reference sequence). This CDR3 comprises 15 residues. The germline V and J ends were trimmed by 0 bases and 6 bases, with 13 bases remaining between them. CDR3 amino acids: CASSLEMGGGQPQHF. Written as DNA, the CDR3 is TGTGCCAGCAGCTTGGAGATGGGGGGGGGTCAGCCCCAGCATTTT.

This clone was seen a single time. This sequence joins TRBV5-1 and TRBJ1-4; 7 bases line up with TRBD1. The junction had 5 bases not matched to a gene; V was cut back by 3 bases and J by 0 bases. Germline V CDR1 and CDR2: SGHRS, YFSETQ. The CDR3 sequence is 16 residues long. The CDR3 nucleotides are TGCGCCAGCAGCTACCGGGACAGAGCAACTAATGAAAAACTGTTTTTT. Amino acids: CASSYRDRATNEKLFF.

The CDR3 region is CASSQEVGSRGGTGELFF. CDR3 DNA: TGCGCCAGCAGCCAAGAGGTCGGCAGCCGGGGGGGCACCGGGGAGCTGTTTTTT. The chain employs TRBV4-1 and TRBJ2-2; 8 bases are a match to TRBD2. The CDR3 is 18 amino acids. V lost 0 bases, J lost 4 bases, and 10 bases stayed unmatched. Per the germline V gene, CDR1 is MGHRA and CDR2 is YSYEKL.